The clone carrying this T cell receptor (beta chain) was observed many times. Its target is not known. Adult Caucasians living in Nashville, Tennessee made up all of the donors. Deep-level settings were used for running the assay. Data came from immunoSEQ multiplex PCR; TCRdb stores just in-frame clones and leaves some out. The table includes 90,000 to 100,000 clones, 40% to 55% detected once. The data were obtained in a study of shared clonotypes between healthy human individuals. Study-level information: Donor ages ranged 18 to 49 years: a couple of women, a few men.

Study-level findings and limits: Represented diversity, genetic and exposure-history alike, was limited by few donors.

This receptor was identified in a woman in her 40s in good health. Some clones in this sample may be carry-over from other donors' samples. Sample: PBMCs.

The CDR3 region is CASSLGQAYNEQFF. The CDR3 region has the DNA TGCGCCAGCAGCTTGGGACAAGCTTACAATGAGCAGTTCTTC. The V gene is TRBV5-1, the J gene TRBJ2-1; D call uncertain. Germline CDR1 SGHRS, CDR2 YFSETQ. Trimming left V 0 bases short and J 4 bases short, with 8 bases between. The CDR3 runs 14 residues.